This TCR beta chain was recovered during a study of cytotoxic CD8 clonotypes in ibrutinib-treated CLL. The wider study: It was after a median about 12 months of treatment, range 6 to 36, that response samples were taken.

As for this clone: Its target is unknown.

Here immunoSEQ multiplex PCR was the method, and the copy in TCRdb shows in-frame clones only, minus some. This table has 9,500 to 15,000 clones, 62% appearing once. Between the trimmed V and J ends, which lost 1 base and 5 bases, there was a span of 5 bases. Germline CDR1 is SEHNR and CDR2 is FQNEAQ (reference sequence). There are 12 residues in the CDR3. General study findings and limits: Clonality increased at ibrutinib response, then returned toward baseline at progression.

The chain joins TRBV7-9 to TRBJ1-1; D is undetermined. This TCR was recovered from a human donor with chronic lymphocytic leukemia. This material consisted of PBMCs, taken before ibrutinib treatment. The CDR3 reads CASSLGVTEAFF. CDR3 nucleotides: TGTGCCAGCAGCTTAGGGGTTACTGAAGCTTTCTTT.